The 19 T cell receptor beta chains given below trace back to one sample, sequenced in a study of shared clonotypes between healthy human individuals (dated by TCRdb to the early 2020s). Library preparation used the immunoSEQ multiplex PCR assay. TCRdb retrieved this table from immuneACCESS and kept in-frame rearrangements only. Not all clones are present; in checked studies, unresolved V genes account for under half, and no reason is known for the remainder. Counted in this sample were fewer than 1.8 million clones; 97% to 99% of them appeared once. The biggest ten clones account for approximately 0.4% of the sample. The specimen sequenced was naive CD4+ T cells sorted from blood. In the paper's terms, the cell subset or site label means: CD45RA+ positively selected. Receptors originate from a young man in good health.

The chain combines TRBV9 with TRBJ2-1, with 10 bases matching TRBD2. Trimming at V came to 2 bases and at J to 1 base, leaving 15 bases not matched to a gene. The germline V gene has CDR1 SGDLS and CDR2 YYNGEE. The length of the CDR3 is 20 residues. The CDR3 sequence is CASSVLAGGSTTISYNEQFF. The CDR3 DNA reads TGTGCCAGCAGCGTTTTAGCGGGAGGATCGACTACTATTTCCTACAATGAGCAGTTCTTC.

J is TRBJ2-7 and V is TRBV5-6; tentatively, D is TRBD2 (5 bases). Germline assignment: CDR1 SGHDT and CDR2 YYEEEE. This CDR3 comprises 13 residues. V was cut by 1 base and J by 3 bases, with 8 bases left in between. For the CDR3, the DNA is TGTGCCAGCAGCTTGCTCAGCGGCTACGAGCAGTACTTC. Its translation is CASSLLSGYEQYF.

The rearrangement joins TRBV9 to TRBJ1-2; maybe TRBD1 (6 bases). CDR3 length: 16 amino acids. Trimming shortened V by 0 bases and J by 4 bases, and 16 bases separated the two germline ends. The germline V gene has CDR1 SGDLS and CDR2 YYNGEE. The CDR3 bases are TGTGCCAGCAGCGTAGATTCCTGGGGGGCTGCCTATGGCTACACCTTC. Amino acids: CASSVDSWGAAYGYTF.

This sequence joins TRBV7-9 and TRBJ2-1; D remains ambiguous. Per germline, CDR1 SEHNR and CDR2 FQNEAQ (reference sequence). The CDR3 has 13 amino acids. The V end was cut by 0 bases, the J end by 9 bases, with 9 bases between. CDR3 sequence reads: CASSLAGSSEQFF. CDR3 bases: TGTGCCAGCAGCTTAGCGGGAAGTAGTGAGCAGTTCTTC.

The V and J genes are TRBV2 and TRBJ2-5; D is unresolved. Germline CDR1 and CDR2: SNHLY and FYNNEI. The CDR3 loop spans 14 amino acids. V was shortened by 5 bases and J by 4 bases, with 14 bases between the two germline ends. CDR3: CASSRSTQRETQYF. DNA of the CDR3: TGTGCCAGCAGTAGATCGACGCAGAGAGAGACCCAGTACTTC.

The chain joins TRBV7-2 to TRBJ1-3; no firm D call. CDR3 length: 15 residues. Germline V gene sequence: CDR1 SGHTA, CDR2 FQGNSA. V gave up 3 bases and J gave up 0 bases, with 9 bases separating them. DNA of the CDR3: TGTGCCAGCAGCTTGCGGTTACGCTCTGGAAACACCATATATTTT. This translates into CASSLRLRSGNTIYF.

The V gene is TRBV9, the J gene TRBJ2-1, with 7 nucleotides matching TRBD2. The CDR3 contains 17 residues. CDR1 and CDR2 (germline): SGDLS, YYNGEE. V was clipped by 2 bases and J by 2 bases; unmatched bases: 10. CDR3 coding DNA: TGTGCCAGCAGCGTTAAGGGGAGCGGGACGACCTACAATGAGCAGTTCTTC. Its protein is CASSVKGSGTTYNEQFF. The entire variable domain, with the rest obtained from reference TRBV9 and TRBJ2-1, is as follows: DSGVTQTPKHLITATGQRVTLRCSPRSGDLSVYWYQQSLDQGLQFLIQYYNGEERAKGNILERFSAQQFPDLHSELNLSSLELGDSALYFCASSVKGSGTTYNEQFFGPGTRLTVL.

V gene TRBV4-3 combines with J gene TRBJ2-4; 7 bases map to TRBD1. This CDR3 has 17 residues. With 1 base clipped from V and 1 base from J, the junction kept 7 bases outside the gene matches. Germline CDR1 reads LGHNA; CDR2 reads YSLEER. The DNA of the CDR3 is TGCGCCAGCAGCCAAGTTTTTCAGGGGGTCGCCAAAAACATTCAGTACTTC. It yields the protein CASSQVFQGVAKNIQYF.

The chain links TRBV18 to TRBJ2-7; 7 bases agree with TRBD1. This CDR3 spans 14 amino acids. Looked up from germline, CDR1 is KGHSH and CDR2 is LQKENI. V lost 3 bases to trimming and J lost 2 bases; unmatched junction nucleotides: 4. The CDR3: CASSPATGTYEQYF. The DNA of the CDR3 is TGTGCCAGCTCACCCGCGACAGGGACCTACGAGCAGTACTTC.

The chain has TRBV10-3 and TRBJ2-5, with unresolved D. Trimming cost V 0 bases and J 3 bases, with 8 bases left between them. The CDR3 sequence is 14 residues long. Germline CDR1 reads ENHRY; CDR2 reads SYGVKD. CDR3 DNA: TGTGCCATCAGTGAGTCCCCAAGGAAAGAGACCCAGTACTTC. This gives the protein CAISESPRKETQYF.

V and J are TRBV5-1 and TRBJ2-7; D possibly corresponds to TRBD2 (6 bases). Trimming pared 1 base from V and 5 bases from J, leaving 16 bases between. The CDR3 covers 15 residues. The germline gives CDR1 SGHRS, CDR2 YFSETQ. The CDR3 bases are TGCGCCAGCAGCTTGTTAGGGTTGGAGGGGCACGAGCAGTACTTC. It codes for CASSLLGLEGHEQYF.

This clone appeared once. The chain links TRBV7-6 to TRBJ1-2; TRBD1 agrees at 9 bases. The V segment lost 3 bases and the J segment 2 bases; nucleotides outside the gene matches: 4. The CDR3 is 15 amino acids. Germline CDR1 and CDR2: SGHVS and FNYEAQ. In DNA, the CDR3 is TGTGCCAGCAGCTTGGCAGGGACAGGGAACTATGGCTACACCTTC. Its protein is CASSLAGTGNYGYTF.

The chain is built from TRBV6-1 and TRBJ2-7, with TRBD2 matching over 7 bases. Unmatched junction bases numbered 13, after V lost 2 bases and J lost 3 bases. Germline assignment: CDR1 MNHNS and CDR2 SASEGT. This CDR3 spans 17 amino acids. In nucleotides, the CDR3 is TGTGCCAGCAGTGAAATTCGGACTAGTTTTGGGAACTACGAGCAGTACTTC. It is translated as CASSEIRTSFGNYEQYF.

This clone was counted only a few times. The sample carries other DNA sequences with the same CDR3. The rearrangement joins TRBV18 to TRBJ2-7; 7 bases align to TRBD1. The germline V gene encodes CDR1 KGHSH and CDR2 LQKENI. The CDR3 is 13 amino acids. The J segment lost 2 bases and the V segment lost 3 bases, leaving 1 base of the junction unmatched. In DNA form, the CDR3 reads TGTGCCAGCTCACCGACAGGGCCCTACGAGCAGTACTTC. Its protein is CASSPTGPYEQYF.

The chain couples TRBV2 to TRBJ2-1, with a weak D call TRBD2 (6 bases). The germline CDR1 and CDR2 sequences are SNHLY and FYNNEI. V lost 6 bases to trimming and J lost 2 bases, with 14 bases between them. The CDR3 is made up of 15 amino acids. The CDR3 bases are TGTGCCAGCAGGCTACTTCGGGGGACCTACAATGAGCAGTTCTTC. Encoded protein: CASRLLRGTYNEQFF. Supplemented by reference TRBV2 and TRBJ2-1, the full variable domain reads EPEVTQTPSHQVTQMGQEVILRCVPISNHLYFYWYRQILGQKVEFLVSFYNNEISEKSEIFDDQFSVERPDGSNFTLKIRSTKLEDSAMYFCASRLLRGTYNEQFFGPGTRLTVL.

This chain joins TRBV10-2 and TRBJ2-3; D gene ambiguous. This CDR3 has 13 residues. V lost 9 bases and J lost 1, with 11 bases in between. Per germline, CDR1 WSHSY and CDR2 SAAADI. CDR3 in amino acids: CARATGRTDTQYF. The CDR3, as DNA: TGCGCCAGGGCGACTGGGCGCACAGATACGCAGTATTTT.

The genes are TRBV5-1 and TRBJ2-7; D gene uncertain. Germline lookup yields CDR1 SGHRS and CDR2 YFSETQ. This CDR3 spans 13 amino acids. V gave up 4 bases and J gave up 0 bases, with 8 bases separating them. The CDR3 protein is CASSSHGSYEQYF. Here the CDR3 DNA reads TGCGCCAGCAGCAGTCACGGCTCCTACGAGCAGTACTTC.

The chain combines TRBV28 with TRBJ1-4; D ambiguous. Germline V gene data show CDR1 as MDHEN and CDR2 as SYDVKM. V was shortened by 2 bases and J by 5 bases, with 12 bases between the two germline ends. The CDR3 extends over 15 amino acids. This CDR3 is CASSLASENNEKLFF. The CDR3 nucleotides read TGTGCCAGCAGTTTAGCTAGCGAAAACAATGAAAAACTGTTTTTT. Together with reference TRBV28 and TRBJ1-4, the CDR3 gives the full variable domain: DVKVTQSSRYLVKRTGEKVFLECVQDMDHENMFWYRQDPGLGLRLIYFSYDVKMKEKGDIPEGYSVSREKKERFSLILESASTNQTSMYLCASSLASENNEKLFFGSGTQLSVL.

The V call is TRBV7-2, the J call TRBJ1-2; D not resolved. Germline CDR1 and CDR2: SGHTA and FQGNSA. V was pared by 4 bases and J by 8 bases, with 14 bases between. This CDR3 region has 13 residues. CDR3 sequence reads: CASSSVRAGGYTF. The CDR3 nucleotides read TGTGCCAGCAGCTCAGTTCGAGCGGGAGGCTACACCTTC. Based on the CDR3 plus reference TRBV7-2 and TRBJ1-2, the full variable domain is GAGVSQSPSNKVTEKGKDVELRCDPISGHTALYWYRQSLGQGLEFLIYFQGNSAPDKSGLPSDRFSAERTGGSVSTLTIQRTQQEDSAVYLCASSSVRAGGYTFGSGTRLTVV.